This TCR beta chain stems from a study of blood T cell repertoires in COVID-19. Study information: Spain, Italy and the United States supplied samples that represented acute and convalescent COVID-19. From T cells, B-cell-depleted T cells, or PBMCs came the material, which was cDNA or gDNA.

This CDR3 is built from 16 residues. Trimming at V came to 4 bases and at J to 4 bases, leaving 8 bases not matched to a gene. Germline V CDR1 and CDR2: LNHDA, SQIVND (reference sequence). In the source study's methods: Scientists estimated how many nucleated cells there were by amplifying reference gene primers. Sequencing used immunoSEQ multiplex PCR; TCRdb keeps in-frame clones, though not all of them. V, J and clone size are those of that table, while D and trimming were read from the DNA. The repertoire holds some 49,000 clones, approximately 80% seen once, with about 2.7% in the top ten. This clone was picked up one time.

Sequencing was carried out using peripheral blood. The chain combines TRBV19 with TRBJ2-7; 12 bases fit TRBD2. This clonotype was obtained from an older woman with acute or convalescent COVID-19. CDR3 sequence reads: CASSTRLAGAVYEQYF. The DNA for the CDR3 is TGTGCCAGTAGTACCAGACTAGCGGGGGCCGTATACGAGCAGTACTTC.